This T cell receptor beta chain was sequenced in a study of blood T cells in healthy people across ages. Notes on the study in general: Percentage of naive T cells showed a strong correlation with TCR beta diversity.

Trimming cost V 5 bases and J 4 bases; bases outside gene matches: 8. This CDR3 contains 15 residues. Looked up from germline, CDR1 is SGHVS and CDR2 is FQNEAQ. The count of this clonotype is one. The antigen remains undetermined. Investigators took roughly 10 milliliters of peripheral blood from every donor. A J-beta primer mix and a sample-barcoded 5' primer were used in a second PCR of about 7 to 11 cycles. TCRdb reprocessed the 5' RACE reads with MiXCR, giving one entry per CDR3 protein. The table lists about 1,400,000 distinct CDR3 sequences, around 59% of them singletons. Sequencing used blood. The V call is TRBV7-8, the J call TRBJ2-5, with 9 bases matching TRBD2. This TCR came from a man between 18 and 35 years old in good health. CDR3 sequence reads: CASSRPREGRETQYF. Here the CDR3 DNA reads TGTGCCAGCAGCCGGCCGCGGGAGGGGAGAGAGACCCAGTACTTC.